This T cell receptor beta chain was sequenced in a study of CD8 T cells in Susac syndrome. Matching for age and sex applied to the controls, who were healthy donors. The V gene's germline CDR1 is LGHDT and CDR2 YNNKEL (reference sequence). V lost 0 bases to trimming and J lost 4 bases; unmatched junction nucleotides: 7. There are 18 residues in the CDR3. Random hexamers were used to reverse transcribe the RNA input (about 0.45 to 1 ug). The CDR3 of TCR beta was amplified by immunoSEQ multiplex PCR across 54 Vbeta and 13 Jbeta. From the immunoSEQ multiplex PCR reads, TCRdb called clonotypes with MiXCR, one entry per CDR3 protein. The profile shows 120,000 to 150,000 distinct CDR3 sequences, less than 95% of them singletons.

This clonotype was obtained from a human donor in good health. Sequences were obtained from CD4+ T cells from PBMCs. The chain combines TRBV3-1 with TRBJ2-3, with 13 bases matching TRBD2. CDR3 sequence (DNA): TGTGCCAGCAGCCAAGATAGTGGACTAGCGGGAGTTTCAGATACGCAGTATTTT. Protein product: CASSQDSGLAGVSDTQYF.